The 25 T cell receptor beta chains reported below all come from one sample, sequenced in a study of multiple sclerosis patients with progressive multifocal leukoencephalopathy (dated by TCRdb to between 2018 and 2021). The library was obtained by the immunoSEQ multiplex PCR assay. The immuneACCESS repertoire file appears here via TCRdb, limited to in-frame rearrangements. These files lack a portion of the clones; in checked studies, under half of the deficit traces to unresolved V genes, and the cause of the others is not known. This sample comprises tens of thousands of clones, around 90% of them detected only once. The ten largest clones represent approximately 1.1% of the sample. Interpreted using the paper, the time point label stands for: before natalizumab initiation. The specimen sequenced was PBMCs. These receptors originate from a human donor with multiple sclerosis.

V usage is TRBV27 and J usage is TRBJ1-5; 9 bases line up with TRBD1. The CDR3 has 14 amino acids. V gave up 5 bases and J gave up 6 bases; unmatched junction bases: 5. The V gene's germline CDR1 is MNHEY and CDR2 SMNVEV (reference sequence). CDR3 coding DNA: TGTGCCAGCAGTACCCGGGACAGGGTTCAGCCCCAGCATTTT. It yields the protein CASSTRDRVQPQHF.

The chain recombines TRBV6-1 with TRBJ1-1; no definite D call. Per the germline V gene, CDR1 is MNHNS and CDR2 is SASEGT. The V gene lost 2 bases and the J gene lost 10 bases, with 11 bases spanning the gap. The CDR3 runs 12 residues. The chain's CDR3 is CASSERAGGAFF. CDR3 DNA: TGTGCCAGCAGTGAAAGGGCGGGAGGAGCTTTCTTT.

This chain links TRBV10-3 with TRBJ2-2; the D call may be TRBD1 or TRBD2 (5 bases each). This CDR3 has 17 amino acids. Germline CDR1 ENHRY, CDR2 SYGVKD. Trimming removed 0 bases from V and 5 bases from J, with 16 bases in between. The CDR3 reads CAISESVSGTSTGELFF. Here the CDR3 DNA reads TGTGCCATCAGTGAGTCGGTTTCAGGGACGAGTACCGGGGAGCTGTTTTTT.

This clone turned up a few times. This rearrangement joins TRBV4-2 to TRBJ2-7; TRBD1 matches at 7 bases. CDR3 length: 16 amino acids. J was trimmed by 0 bases and V by 0 bases; bases with no gene match: 5. The germline CDR1 and CDR2 sequences are LGHNA and YNFKEQ. CDR3 DNA: TGTGCCAGCAGCCAAGATGGGACAGCCACCTCCTACGAGCAGTACTTC. Translated: CASSQDGTATSYEQYF.

The gene calls are TRBV5-1 and TRBJ2-7; weak D call: TRBD1 (6 bases). The germline CDR1 and CDR2 sequences are SGHRS and YFSETQ. The V gene lost 4 bases and the J gene lost 6 bases, with 17 bases spanning the gap. This CDR3 is built from 14 residues. The chain's CDR3 is CASSILSGVSEQYF. The CDR3, as DNA: TGCGCCAGCAGCATATTATCAGGGGTGAGCGAGCAGTACTTC.

The chain uses TRBV10-1 and TRBJ2-5, with TRBD2 identical over 8 bases. In germline, CDR1 is WNHNN, CDR2 SYGVQD (reference sequence). Unmatched junction bases numbered 2, after V lost 0 bases and J lost 2 bases. This CDR3 contains 15 residues. The CDR3 spells CASSESSGAQETQYF. The CDR3 DNA reads as TGCGCCAGCAGTGAGTCTAGCGGGGCACAAGAGACCCAGTACTTC.

The chain combines TRBV19 with TRBJ1-5; tentatively, D is TRBD1 (6 bases). CDR3 length: 15 amino acids. Germline assignment: CDR1 LNHDA and CDR2 SQIVND (reference sequence). With 1 base removed from V and 6 bases from J, the gap between germline ends came to 13 bases. The CDR3 loop is CASSIGQGSGQPQHF. The CDR3 DNA reads TGTGCCAGTAGTATAGGGCAGGGGAGCGGTCAGCCCCAGCATTTT.

This chain links TRBV6-5 with TRBJ1-6, with no clear D. V was pared by 0 bases and J by 10 bases, with 10 bases between. The CDR3 sequence is 14 residues long. Germline CDR1 is MNHEY and CDR2 is SVGAGI. In DNA, the CDR3 is TGTGCCAGCAGTTACTCGGCAGTAGCCTCACCCCTCCACTTT. It codes for CASSYSAVASPLHF.

V gene TRBV11-3 combines with J gene TRBJ2-3; tentatively, D is TRBD2 (6 bases). This CDR3 region has 13 residues. Germline assignment: CDR1 SGHNT and CDR2 YENEEA. V lost 5 bases and J lost 2, with 8 bases in between. CDR3 residues: CASSPGLTDTQYF. DNA of the CDR3: TGTGCCAGCAGCCCGGGACTCACAGATACGCAGTATTTT.

The gene calls are TRBV5-4 and TRBJ1-4; tentative D call: TRBD1 (6 bases). The germline V gene encodes CDR1 SGHNT and CDR2 YYREEE (reference sequence). The CDR3 has 17 residues. The V end was cut by 4 bases, the J end by 7 bases, with 23 bases between. The CDR3 region has the DNA TGTGCCAGCAGCAATTCCCTGTCGGGGGGCGACGCTGAAAAACTGTTTTTT. It translates to CASSNSLSGGDAEKLFF. Variable domain in full (rest from reference TRBV5-4 and TRBJ1-4): ETGVTQSPTHLIKTRGQQVTLRCSSQSGHNTVSWYQQALGQGPQFIFQYYREEENGRGNFPPRFSGLQFPNYSSELNVNALELDDSALYLCASSNSLSGGDAEKLFFGSGTQLSVL.

Concerning this clone: Other DNA sequences in this specimen translate into the identical CDR3. J is TRBJ1-1 and V is TRBV7-9, with 7 positions matching TRBD1. The CDR3 spans 14 residues. CDR1 and CDR2 from the germline V gene are SEHNR and FQNEAQ (reference sequence). J lost 0 bases, V lost 3 bases, and 1 base had no gene match. CDR3 region: CASSLGQLNTEAFF. In nucleotides, the CDR3 is TGTGCCAGCAGCTTGGGACAGCTGAACACTGAAGCTTTCTTT.

This chain uses TRBV7-3 with TRBJ2-5; D not resolved. Per germline, CDR1 SGHTA and CDR2 FQGTGA. CDR3 length: 15 residues. Trimming removed 4 bases from V and 7 bases from J, with 19 bases in between. The CDR3 sequence: CASSSGLPGFGTQYF. The CDR3 nucleotides are TGTGCCAGCAGCTCAGGTTTACCGGGCTTTGGGACCCAGTACTTC.

CDR3 loop: CASSFRGGGPADTQYF. The CDR3 DNA follows: TGCGCCAGCAGCTTCAGAGGGGGGGGGCCCGCAGATACGCAGTATTTT. The chain joins TRBV5-1 to TRBJ2-3; possibly TRBD2 for D (7 bases). The germline V gene has CDR1 SGHRS and CDR2 YFSETQ. This CDR3 comprises 16 residues. V was shortened by 2 bases and J by 4 bases, with 17 bases between the two germline ends.

The chain carries TRBV19 and TRBJ2-2; D not certain. Looked up from germline, CDR1 is LNHDA and CDR2 is SQIVND (reference sequence). The CDR3 has 14 residues. Trimming removed 4 bases from V and 5 bases from J, with 11 bases in between. DNA for the CDR3: TGTGCCAGTAGTAGCCGAGTAGGGACCGGGGAGCTGTTTTTT. It yields the protein CASSSRVGTGELFF.

This chain links TRBV29-1 with TRBJ1-1; the match to TRBD1 covers 9 bases. The CDR3 is made up of 13 amino acids. The germline gives CDR1 SQVTM, CDR2 ANQGSEA. Trimming cost V 6 bases and J 5 bases; bases outside gene matches: 7. CDR3 sequence (DNA): TGCAGCGTGTGGACAGGGGAGGGTACTGAAGCTTTCTTT. This codes for CSVWTGEGTEAFF.

V usage is TRBV6-1 and J usage is TRBJ1-6, with a possible D match to TRBD1 (5 bases). The germline V gene has CDR1 MNHNS and CDR2 SASEGT. The CDR3 is made up of 12 amino acids. Trimming pared 9 bases from V and 7 bases from J, leaving 10 bases between. The CDR3 DNA reads as TGTGCCAGGGGGGACGGAAATTCACCCCTCCACTTT. Translating gives CARGDGNSPLHF.

V usage is TRBV28 and J usage is TRBJ2-5, with 7 bases that match TRBD1. The end of the DNA is better explained by TRBJ2-7, so the J call may be wrong. The CDR3 covers 15 residues. CDR1 is MDHEN and CDR2 is SYDVKM in the germline V gene. CDR3 loop: CATSPPGQFSYEQYF. CDR3 DNA sequence: TGTGCCACCTCGCCCCCGGGACAGTTCTCCTACGAGCAGTACTTC.

In nucleotides, the CDR3 is TGTGCCAGCAGCCAACTCCGGGACGGATCCTACGAGCAGTACTTC. Its translation: CASSQLRDGSYEQYF. The chain couples TRBV4-2 to TRBJ2-7; the D gene could be TRBD1 or TRBD2 (5 bases each). V was clipped by 2 bases and J by 1 base, with 12 bases between them. There are 15 residues in the CDR3. Germline CDR1 reads LGHNA; CDR2 reads YNFKEQ.

The V and J genes are TRBV5-6 and TRBJ2-1; TRBD1 matches 7 bases. This CDR3 region has 16 residues. The V gene's germline CDR1 is SGHDT and CDR2 YYEEEE. With 3 bases clipped from V and 0 bases from J, the junction kept 6 bases outside the gene matches. DNA for the CDR3: TGTGCCAGCAGCTCCATACAGGGGAGCTCCTACAATGAGCAGTTCTTC. Translating gives CASSSIQGSSYNEQFF. Together with reference TRBV5-6 and TRBJ2-1, the CDR3 gives the full variable domain: DAGVTQSPTHLIKTRGQQVTLRCSPKSGHDTVSWYQQALGQGPQFIFQYYEEEERQRGNFPDRFSGHQFPNYSSELNVNALLLGDSALYLCASSSIQGSSYNEQFFGPGTRLTVL.

The chain is built from TRBV7-9 and TRBJ1-2; a weak D match, TRBD1 (6 bases). This CDR3 contains 17 residues. V shed 1 base and J shed 1 base, with 16 bases lying between them. CDR1 and CDR2 (germline): SEHNR, FQNEAQ (reference sequence). The CDR3 nucleotides read TGTGCCAGCAGCTTAGACATCGACAGGAACTTTAACTATGGCTACACCTTC. It encodes CASSLDIDRNFNYGYTF.

The chain employs TRBV30 and TRBJ1-1, with D perhaps TRBD1 (5 bases). Germline CDR1 and CDR2: GTSNPN and SVGIG (reference sequence). V was cut by 7 bases and J by 5 bases, with 8 bases left in between. The CDR3 runs 10 residues. The CDR3 loop reads CASGRTEAFF. CDR3 DNA: TGTGCCTCAGGGAGGACTGAAGCTTTCTTT.

CDR3 sequence: CASSQGDDEKLFF. CDR3 bases: TGCGCCAGCAGCCAAGGCGATGATGAAAAACTGTTTTTT. This sequence joins TRBV4-1 and TRBJ1-4; D remains unclear. Trimming took 1 base from V and 6 from J, leaving 6 bases between them. CDR1 MGHRA and CDR2 YSYEKL come from the germline V gene. CDR3 length: 13 residues.

The chain has TRBV7-2 and TRBJ2-1, with D perhaps TRBD2 (7 bases). The germline gives CDR1 SGHTA, CDR2 FQGNSA. Trimming took off 5 bases at V and 4 bases at J, with 27 bases between the two ends. The length of the CDR3 is 19 residues. In DNA, the CDR3 is TGTGCCAGCAGCCCGGCACTAGGGGGGGGCGGACGAATATACAATGAGCAGTTCTTC. Translation: CASSPALGGGGRIYNEQFF.

This clone was counted a single time. The chain employs TRBV7-2 and TRBJ2-5; TRBD2 is a possible D gene (5 bases). The V gene's germline CDR1 is SGHTA and CDR2 FQGNSA. This CDR3 contains 14 residues. Trimming took 1 base from V and 4 from J, leaving 10 bases between them. CDR3 coding DNA: TGTGCCAGCAGCTTAGAAGGGAGTGGAGAGACCCAGTACTTC. The encoded protein is CASSLEGSGETQYF.

With respect to this clone: The junction shows a germline mismatch at one end, possibly a read error. The rearrangement uses TRBV7-7 and TRBJ2-1; D may be TRBD1 or TRBD2 (6 bases each). The CDR3 runs to 15 residues. Germline CDR1 SSHAT, CDR2 FNYEAQ (reference sequence). The CDR3 nucleotides read TGTGCTAGCAGCCGGGGGACAAGCTCCTACAATGAGCAGTTCTTC. Protein: CASSRGTSSYNEQFF.